Described below is a single T cell receptor beta chain sequence and its context. Antigen: not known. Sequencing was performed with immunoSEQ multiplex PCR; in TCRdb, only in-frame clones are kept and a portion is missing. Here the sample spans some 200,000 clones, around nine tenths being singletons. This sample was taken from a study of cytomegalovirus exposure and HLA in healthy donors. The CDR3 is 14 residues long. V lost 1 base to trimming and J lost 6 bases, with 10 bases between them. The germline CDR1 and CDR2 sequences are SGHTA and FQGTGA. Findings and caveats of the study: According to reports, the classifier identified cytomegalovirus status with high specificity and sensitivity. TCR beta chains numbering some 160 were designated cytomegalovirus-associated.

Separation from the approximately 670-subject first cohort characterized the 120-subject validation cohort, to which the donors belonged. The source material was PBMCs. The chain carries TRBV7-3 and TRBJ1-5; D might be TRBD1 (5 bases). The receptor was derived from a woman younger than 30 in good health and CMV-seronegative. CDR3 in DNA: TGTGCCAGCAGCTTAATTAGGGGCCCTCAGCCCCAGCATTTT. Residues: CASSLIRGPQPQHF.